This TCR beta chain was found in a study of brain T cells in children with intractable seizures. Using immunoSEQ multiplex PCR, the repertoire was profiled, and TCRdb retains in-frame clones only, with some absent. The data contain 80,000 or so clones, around nine tenths of them singletons. As concerns this clone: Its cognate antigen is unknown.

With V trimmed by 0 bases and J by 5 bases, 9 bases remained unmatched. The CDR3 contains 16 residues. Germline V gene sequence: CDR1 SGHKS, CDR2 YYEKEE (reference sequence). Overall study findings and caveats: HCMV serostatus was not known, and viral specificity came from CDR3 similarity only.

The rearrangement uses TRBV5-5 and TRBJ1-2; 8 bases agree with TRBD1. The TCR sequence derives from a girl aged 2 to 9 with Rasmussen encephalitis and intractable seizures. Here the sequenced sample was peripheral blood, taken at surgery. DNA for the CDR3: TGTGCCAGCAGCTTGGGACAGCAACAGGGGGTTTATGGCTACACCTTC. This translates into CASSLGQQQGVYGYTF.